The 32 T cell receptor beta chains below were found in one sample sequenced in a study of T-cell reconstitution after alpha-beta-depleted transplantation in children. A TCRbeta library incorporating unique molecular identifiers was prepared. TCRdb independently ran MiXCR on the PCR reads; one entry per CDR3 protein. The table has some 530,000 distinct CDR3 sequences, under 15% seen once. The sample here was PBMCs from the stem cell graft donor, taken from the stem cell graft. Receptors were obtained from a human donor who donated a stem cell graft to a child with combined immunodeficiency.

This clonotype was found a few times. The chain recombines TRBV10-3 with TRBJ1-2; D might be TRBD1 (5 bases). The CDR3 covers 12 residues. V lost 4 bases and J lost 4, with 7 bases in between. Per germline, CDR1 ENHRY and CDR2 SYGVKD. The CDR3 protein is CAISGQSYGYTF. Written as DNA, the CDR3 is TGTGCCATCAGTGGACAGTCCTATGGCTACACCTTC.

This clonotype occurred many times. V usage is TRBV6-5 and J usage is TRBJ2-3; D is unresolved. CDR1 is MNHEY, CDR2 SVGAGI, per germline. The V end lost 7 bases, the J end lost 9 bases, and 11 bases lay between the germline ends. This CDR3 is 11 amino acids long. The CDR3 bases are TGTGCCAGCAAACGTGAAGACACGCAGTATTTT. This translates into CASKREDTQYF.

This clonotype was recorded many times. This sequence joins TRBV6-2 or TRBV6-3 and TRBJ2-1; TRBD1 agrees at 7 bases. The CDR3 is 12 amino acids. Germline trimming cut 10 bases from V and 9 bases from J; bases unmatched to any gene: 9. In germline, CDR1 is MNHEY, CDR2 SVGEGT. The CDR3 DNA reads as TGTGCCACTGAGGAAGGGGGCACTGAGCAGTTCTTC. It is translated as CATEEGGTEQFF.

The gene calls are TRBV7-8 and TRBJ2-3; 9 bases are a match to TRBD2. This CDR3 has 15 amino acids. Germline CDR1 is SGHVS and CDR2 is FQNEAQ. V lost 2 bases to trimming and J lost 1 base; unmatched junction nucleotides: 1. Written as DNA, the CDR3 is TGTGCCAGCAGCTTAATAGCGGGGGGCACAGATACGCAGTATTTT. Translation gives CASSLIAGGTDTQYF. Supplemented by reference TRBV7-8 and TRBJ2-3, the full variable domain reads GAGVSQSPRYKVAKRGQDVALRCDPISGHVSLFWYQQALGQGPEFLTYFQNEAQLDKSGLPSDRFFAERPEGSVSTLKIQRTQQEDSAVYLCASSLIAGGTDTQYFGPGTRLTVL.

In its sample, this clonotype was seen a few times. The chain links TRBV20-1 to TRBJ1-1; TRBD1 might be the D (5 bases). This CDR3 spans 15 amino acids. With 1 base removed from V and 2 bases from J, the gap between germline ends came to 14 bases. Germline V CDR1 and CDR2: DFQATT, SNEGSKA (reference sequence). The CDR3 region is CSARGGGGVNTEAFF. The CDR3 DNA reads TGCAGTGCTAGAGGCGGTGGGGGGGTAAACACTGAAGCTTTCTTT.

This clonotype was found many times. The chain is built from TRBV4-2 and TRBJ2-3; D not certain. Germline CDR1 and CDR2: LGHNA and YNFKEQ. Trimming shortened V by 0 bases and J by 7 bases, and 11 bases separated the two germline ends. The CDR3 runs to 14 residues. The CDR3 loop is CASSQEAWPHTQYF. In DNA, the CDR3 is TGTGCCAGCAGCCAAGAGGCGTGGCCCCATACGCAGTATTTT.

This clonotype was counted a few times. J is TRBJ2-7 and V is TRBV15, with 7 bases matching TRBD2. The germline gives CDR1 LNHNV, CDR2 YYDKDF (reference sequence). The ends lost 0 bases at V and 7 bases at J; junction bases unmatched: 6. The CDR3 has 14 amino acids. CDR3 DNA: TGTGCCACCAGCAGAGATCTAGCGGCCTTGGAGCAGTACTTC. Its translation: CATSRDLAALEQYF. The full variable domain, its missing parts supplied by reference TRBV15 and TRBJ2-7, is DAMVIQNPRYQVTQFGKPVTLSCSQTLNHNVMYWYQQKSSQAPKLLFHYYDKDFNNEADTPDNFQSRRPNTSFCFLDIRSPGLGDTAMYLCATSRDLAALEQYFGPGTRLTVT.

This chain uses TRBV6-5 with TRBJ2-2; D remains unclear. The V gene lost 3 bases and the J gene lost 8 bases, with 16 bases spanning the gap. Germline-derived CDR1 and CDR2 are MNHEY and SVGAGI. The CDR3 is 15 amino acids. This chain's CDR3 is CASSYSMTAAGELFF. In nucleotides, the CDR3 is TGTGCCAGCAGTTATTCGATGACCGCGGCGGGGGAGCTGTTTTTT.

This clonotype was counted only a few times. V is TRBV24-1 and J is TRBJ2-1; D call uncertain. Trimming cost V 1 base and J 0 bases, with 6 bases left between them. This CDR3 has 15 residues. Germline V gives CDR1 KGHDR, CDR2 SFDVKD. The CDR3 sequence: CATSDFPSSYNEQFF. The CDR3 nucleotides read TGTGCCACCAGTGATTTCCCGAGCTCCTACAATGAGCAGTTCTTC.

This clonotype has a count of ten or more. This chain links TRBV6-5 with TRBJ2-1; the D gene is possibly TRBD1 (6 bases). The CDR3 covers 14 residues. Per the germline V gene, CDR1 is MNHEY and CDR2 is SVGAGI. V lost 5 bases and J lost 7, with 15 bases in between. CDR3 amino acids: CASSPKTGSNEQFF. CDR3 DNA sequence: TGTGCCAGCAGTCCGAAGACAGGTTCGAATGAGCAGTTCTTC.

V is TRBV19 and J is TRBJ2-2; D unclear. Germline V gene data show CDR1 as LNHDA and CDR2 as SQIVND (reference sequence). This CDR3 is 13 amino acids long. Deletions cut 6 bases from V and 3 bases from J, with 8 bases between. The CDR3 sequence: CASSEPYTGELFF. CDR3 DNA sequence: TGTGCCAGTAGCGAGCCCTACACCGGGGAGCTGTTTTTT.

This clonotype was detected ten times or more. The gene calls are TRBV12-3 or TRBV12-4 and TRBJ2-7; D is perhaps TRBD1 or TRBD2 (5 bases each). V dropped 4 bases and J dropped 0 bases, with 16 bases sitting between them. This CDR3 region has 16 residues. The CDR3 sequence: CASSSTPGRVSYEQYF. CDR3 nucleotides: TGTGCCAGCAGTTCAACCCCGGGACGGGTCTCCTACGAGCAGTACTTC.

In this sample, this clonotype turned up many times. V is TRBV20-1 and J is TRBJ2-7; 8 bases match TRBD1. Germline loops: CDR1 DFQATT, CDR2 SNEGSKA (reference sequence). J was trimmed by 2 bases and V by 2 bases; bases with no gene match: 5. This CDR3 is built from 14 residues. CDR3 nucleotides: TGCAGTGCTAGACCAAAGGACAGGGCCTACGAGCAGTACTTC. Amino acid sequence: CSARPKDRAYEQYF.

The chain uses TRBV7-9 and TRBJ1-1; D is perhaps TRBD1 (6 bases). The CDR3 covers 14 residues. Germline CDR1 and CDR2: SEHNR and FQNEAQ (reference sequence). V lost 5 bases and J lost 2, with 12 bases in between. The CDR3 protein is CASSLTTGNTEAFF. DNA for the CDR3: TGTGCCAGCAGCCTCACGACAGGAAACACTGAAGCTTTCTTT.

A few counts support this clonotype. This chain connects TRBV2 to TRBJ2-7, with 10 bases aligning to TRBD2. Germline V CDR1 and CDR2: SNHLY, FYNNEI. The length of the CDR3 is 17 residues. Trimming at V came to 7 bases and at J to 0 bases, leaving 12 bases not matched to a gene. This chain's CDR3 is CASIITSGTDFSYEQYF. The CDR3 DNA reads TGTGCCAGCATCATTACTAGCGGGACCGACTTCTCCTACGAGCAGTACTTC.

This clonotype has ten or more counts. This sequence joins TRBV5-1 and TRBJ1-2, with D perhaps matching TRBD1 (6 bases). Trimming left V 4 bases short and J 2 bases short, with 12 bases between. CDR1 and CDR2 from the germline V gene are SGHRS and YFSETQ. This CDR3 region has 14 residues. The chain's CDR3 is CASSRADRNYGYTF. The CDR3 bases are TGCGCCAGCAGCCGCGCTGACAGGAACTATGGCTACACCTTC.

This clonotype was recorded a few times. The chain has TRBV12-3 or TRBV12-4 and TRBJ1-1; D unclear. The CDR3 loop spans 13 amino acids. Trimming pared 1 base from V and 11 bases from J, leaving 14 bases between. Here the CDR3 DNA reads TGTGCCAGCAGTTTAGACGCGAATTTTGGGGCTTTCTTT. It is translated as CASSLDANFGAFF.

This clonotype was counted a few times. The V gene is TRBV12-3 or TRBV12-4, the J gene TRBJ2-1, with 8 bases aligning to TRBD1. CDR3 length: 12 amino acids. V dropped 5 bases and J dropped 8; count of bases not matched to a gene: 2. CDR3 amino acids: CASSTTGDEQFF. CDR3 nucleotides: TGTGCCAGCAGTACGACAGGGGATGAGCAGTTCTTC.

The chain has TRBV29-1 and TRBJ2-1, with 8 nucleotides matching TRBD2. This CDR3 has 13 amino acids. CDR1 is SQVTM and CDR2 is ANQGSEA in the germline V gene. V trimming: 6 bases; J trimming: 10 bases; junction bases outside the gene matches: 11. The CDR3 nucleotides read TGCAGCGTAGAAATCGGGACTAGTCTCGAGCAGTTCTTC. It is translated as CSVEIGTSLEQFF.

The chain joins TRBV27 to TRBJ2-3; D gene ambiguous. Germline CDR1 reads MNHEY; CDR2 reads SMNVEV (reference sequence). The CDR3 has 12 residues. Trimming removed 7 bases from V and 4 bases from J, with 9 bases in between. Here the CDR3 DNA reads TGTGCCAGCACTATGCCCCCAGATACGCAGTATTTT. Translation gives CASTMPPDTQYF.

The sample holds many counts of this clonotype. The chain links TRBV12-3 or TRBV12-4 to TRBJ2-6; no definite D call. V lost 4 bases to trimming and J lost 0 bases, with 7 bases between them. The CDR3 loop spans 15 amino acids. CDR3 sequence reads: CASSSVPSGANVLTF. The CDR3 DNA follows: TGTGCCAGCAGTTCCGTCCCCTCTGGGGCCAACGTCCTGACTTTC.

There are a few counts of this clonotype. The rearrangement uses TRBV20-1 and TRBJ1-1; no clear D. Trimming cost V 6 bases and J 6 bases, with 17 bases left between them. The germline V gene has CDR1 DFQATT and CDR2 SNEGSKA (reference sequence). The CDR3 runs 13 residues. The DNA for the CDR3 is TGCAGTGCAATGGCGACCGGAGTACCTGAAGCTTTCTTT. Its protein product is CSAMATGVPEAFF.

This clonotype was seen ten or more times. The rearrangement uses TRBV6-1 and TRBJ2-3; no definite D call. The CDR3 loop spans 11 amino acids. CDR1 is MNHNS, CDR2 SASEGT, per germline. Between the trimmed V and J ends, which lost 0 bases and 6 bases, there was a span of 1 base. CDR3 in DNA: TGTGCCAGCAGTGAAGCTGATACGCAGTATTTT. It encodes CASSEADTQYF.

The table lists this clonotype with many counts. This rearrangement joins TRBV5-6 to TRBJ2-2; D not certain. Germline V gives CDR1 SGHDT, CDR2 YYEEEE. The CDR3 loop spans 12 amino acids. Trimming cost V 5 bases and J 6 bases, with 8 bases left between them. The CDR3 region is CASSFSAGELFF. CDR3 DNA sequence: TGTGCCAGCAGTTTTTCTGCCGGGGAGCTGTTTTTT.

The chain links TRBV2 to TRBJ2-2; the D gene is possibly TRBD1 (5 bases). The germline V gene encodes CDR1 SNHLY and CDR2 FYNNEI. Trimming pared 5 bases from V and 0 bases from J, leaving 10 bases between. The CDR3 is 15 amino acids. The CDR3 DNA sequence: TGTGCCAGCAGTTTTGACAGCCCGAACACCGGGGAGCTGTTTTTT. Its translation: CASSFDSPNTGELFF.

This clonotype has only a few counts. The chain couples TRBV7-9 to TRBJ1-5; possible D gene TRBD1, 6 bases. Germline CDR1 and CDR2: SEHNR and FQNEAQ (reference sequence). The CDR3 contains 17 residues. Deletions cut 0 bases from V and 0 bases from J, with 12 bases between. CDR3: CASSLAGTRLSNQPQHF. The CDR3, as DNA: TGTGCCAGCAGCTTAGCAGGGACAAGACTTAGCAATCAGCCCCAGCATTTT.

This clonotype turned up a few times. The V and J genes are TRBV2 and TRBJ2-7, with no clear D. CDR3 length equals 13 residues. V gave up 3 bases and J gave up 6 bases, with 12 bases separating them. Per germline, CDR1 SNHLY and CDR2 FYNNEI. The CDR3 spells CASSEPFRLEQYF. DNA of the CDR3: TGTGCCAGCAGTGAGCCGTTTAGGCTCGAGCAGTACTTC.

This clonotype was counted between two and nine times. The gene calls are TRBV3-1 and TRBJ2-1; TRBD2 matches at 9 bases. The junction had 8 bases not matched to a gene; V was cut back by 0 bases and J by 5 bases. Germline lookup yields CDR1 LGHDT and CDR2 YNNKEL (reference sequence). The CDR3 extends over 17 amino acids. The DNA for the CDR3 is TGTGCCAGCAGCCAAGATCTTGCGGGGGGGTATAACAATGAGCAGTTCTTC. Protein sequence: CASSQDLAGGYNNEQFF.

The chain is built from TRBV29-1 and TRBJ2-7, with 10 positions matching TRBD1. Trimming at V came to 7 bases and at J to 3 bases, leaving 6 bases not matched to a gene. Germline V gene lookup returns CDR1 SQVTM and CDR2 ANQGSEA. This CDR3 contains 13 residues. Here the CDR3 reads CSAGTGAYYEQYF. The CDR3 DNA reads as TGCAGCGCCGGGACAGGGGCGTACTACGAGCAGTACTTC.

J is TRBJ2-2 and V is TRBV4-1; 7 nucleotides match TRBD2. This CDR3 contains 16 residues. With V trimmed by 4 bases and J by 1 base, 6 bases remained unmatched. In germline, CDR1 is MGHRA, CDR2 YSYEKL. This CDR3 reads CASSPTPSGNTGELFF. The CDR3, as DNA: TGCGCCAGCAGCCCAACTCCTAGCGGGAACACCGGGGAGCTGTTTTTT.

This clonotype came up a few times. V gene TRBV10-3 combines with J gene TRBJ2-7, with D perhaps matching TRBD1 or TRBD2 (6 bases each). The germline V gene encodes CDR1 ENHRY and CDR2 SYGVKD. The V gene lost 3 bases and the J gene lost 7 bases, with 16 bases spanning the gap. CDR3 length: 14 amino acids. CDR3 nucleotide sequence: TGTGCCATCAGTGACGGGGGCAACTACGATGAGCAGTACTTC. Its translation is CAISDGGNYDEQYF.

In this sample, this clonotype turned up many times. The chain carries TRBV24-1 and TRBJ2-5; TRBD2 matches 9 bases. With 3 bases clipped from V and 4 bases from J, the junction kept 8 bases outside the gene matches. Germline V gene sequence: CDR1 KGHDR, CDR2 SFDVKD. The CDR3 covers 16 residues. CDR3 protein: CATSDPVAGVGETQYF. As DNA, the CDR3 is TGTGCCACCAGTGATCCGGTAGCGGGAGTAGGAGAGACCCAGTACTTC.